Below, 7 T cell receptor beta chains from the same sample are listed, as sequenced in a study of T-cell reconstitution after alpha-beta-depleted transplantation in children. Construction of the TCRbeta library involved unique molecular identifiers. TCRdb re-analysed the PCR reads in MiXCR, keeping a single row per CDR3 protein. The table has hundreds of thousands of distinct CDR3 sequences, less than 15% seen once. Specimen: PBMCs, collected before TCRalphabeta/CD19-depleted stem cell transplant. These receptors originate from a girl aged 2-9 years with congenital amegakaryocytic thrombocytopenia, due to receive a stem cell transplant.

Many counts were recorded for this clonotype. J is TRBJ2-5 and V is TRBV10-3; 9 nucleotides agree with TRBD1. This CDR3 contains 14 residues. V trimming: 4 bases; J trimming: 5 bases; junction bases outside the gene matches: 5. CDR1 and CDR2 (germline): ENHRY, SYGVKD. CDR3 bases: TGTGCCATCAGTGTAGGACAGGGGTCTGAGACCCAGTACTTC. It is translated as CAISVGQGSETQYF.

The table lists this clonotype with a few counts. The chain employs TRBV11-2 and TRBJ2-2; 13 bases align to TRBD2. The CDR3 extends over 17 amino acids. The germline V gene has CDR1 SGHAT and CDR2 FQNNGV. V shed 0 bases, J shed 5 bases, and the junction held 3 bases outside the gene matches. For the CDR3, the DNA is TGTGCCAGCAGCTTAGAGGTGACTAGCGGGAGGACCGGGGAGCTGTTTTTT. Amino acid sequence: CASSLEVTSGRTGELFF.

This clonotype occurred a few times. The chain is built from TRBV15 and TRBJ1-6; D call uncertain. The CDR3 sequence is 13 residues long. The V end lost 8 bases, the J end lost 6 bases, and 11 bases lay between the germline ends. The germline CDR1 and CDR2 sequences are LNHNV and YYDKDF (reference sequence). The CDR3: CATGRESNSPLHF. CDR3 nucleotide sequence: TGTGCCACCGGCCGGGAGTCTAATTCACCCCTCCACTTT.

In this sample, this clonotype turned up a few times. The gene calls are TRBV7-9 and TRBJ2-1; D might be TRBD2 (6 bases). CDR1 and CDR2 (germline): SEHNR, FQNEAQ (reference sequence). The length of the CDR3 is 14 residues. The V gene lost 7 bases and the J gene lost 10 bases, with 20 bases spanning the gap. The CDR3 DNA follows: TGTGCCAGCACTGCTAGCGTAAACCTCCGGGAGCAGTTCTTC. It translates to CASTASVNLREQFF.

This chain links TRBV29-1 with TRBJ2-1, with D possibly being TRBD1 or TRBD2 (6 bases each). V lost 4 bases and J lost 7, with 23 bases in between. CDR3 size: 16 residues. Germline loops: CDR1 SQVTM, CDR2 ANQGSEA. CDR3 DNA: TGCAGCGTTGTCTTTGGGGGCTGGGGAGGTGCAAATGAGCAGTTCTTC. It translates to CSVVFGGWGGANEQFF.

This clonotype was counted only a few times. The chain links TRBV20-1 to TRBJ2-7; TRBD2 aligns across 12 bases. With 5 bases clipped from V and 6 bases from J, the junction kept 5 bases outside the gene matches. Germline lookup yields CDR1 DFQATT and CDR2 SNEGSKA (reference sequence). This CDR3 spans 13 amino acids. The CDR3 spells CSASTSGRFEQYF. CDR3 nucleotide sequence: TGCAGTGCTTCGACTAGCGGGAGATTCGAGCAGTACTTC.

The table lists this clonotype with many counts. The rearrangement links TRBV12-3 or TRBV12-4 to TRBJ1-1; no clear D gene. The germline V and J ends were trimmed by 6 bases and 6 bases, with 17 bases remaining between them. CDR3 length equals 14 residues. CDR3 amino acids: CASRPTAKTPEAFF. DNA of the CDR3: TGTGCCAGCAGACCTACTGCGAAGACTCCTGAAGCTTTCTTT.